Following are 21 T cell receptor beta chains from one sample sequenced in a study of monozygotic twins with cystic fibrosis. Data came from immunoSEQ multiplex PCR; TCRdb stores just in-frame clones and leaves some out. The sample has 15,000 or so clones, roughly 98% seen once; the top ten hold roughly 0.44%. The source material was blood. Receptors originate from a girl aged 2-15 years with cystic fibrosis.

J is TRBJ2-3 and V is TRBV5-6, with D uncertain. This CDR3 is 16 amino acids long. Germline lookup yields CDR1 SGHDT and CDR2 YYEEEE. Trimming shortened V by 4 bases and J by 0 bases, and 15 bases separated the two germline ends. CDR3 amino acids: CASSPISISSTDTQYF. For the CDR3, the DNA is TGTGCCAGCAGCCCTATTAGCATATCTAGCACAGATACGCAGTATTTT.

This sequence joins TRBV7-9 and TRBJ1-1; possibly TRBD1 for D (6 bases). V dropped 0 bases and J dropped 7 bases, with 18 bases sitting between them. CDR1 is SEHNR and CDR2 is FQNEAQ in the germline V gene (reference sequence). The CDR3 is made up of 16 amino acids. CDR3 nucleotides: TGTGCCAGCAGCTTAGCAATCCCAGGGGAGCAAGATGAAGCTTTCTTT. It is translated as CASSLAIPGEQDEAFF. The variable domain in full, with the rest retrieved from reference TRBV7-9 and TRBJ1-1, is DTGVSQNPRHKITKRGQNVTFRCDPISEHNRLYWYRQTLGQGPEFLTYFQNEAQLEKSRLLSDRFSAERPKGSFSTLEIQRTEQGDSAMYLCASSLAIPGEQDEAFFGQGTRLTVV.

The J gene is TRBJ1-1, the V gene TRBV30; possibly TRBD1 for D (6 bases). CDR3 length equals 14 residues. Germline V gene lookup returns CDR1 GTSNPN and CDR2 SVGIG (reference sequence). V was clipped by 2 bases and J by 3 bases, with 13 bases between them. The CDR3 sequence: CAWSLTGFYTEAFF. In nucleotides, the CDR3 is TGTGCCTGGAGTCTCACAGGGTTTTACACTGAAGCTTTCTTT.

The chain joins TRBV5-1 to TRBJ2-1, with TRBD2 identical over 7 bases. This CDR3 spans 13 amino acids. Losses at the gene ends were 6 bases for V and 9 bases for J; bases not matched to a gene: 9. Germline V gene sequence: CDR1 SGHRS, CDR2 YFSETQ. The DNA of the CDR3 is TGCGCCAGCATACGCGGGAGATTGGGTGAGCAGTTCTTC. Its protein product is CASIRGRLGEQFF.

The CDR3, as DNA: TGCAGCGTTGGTGGGACTAGCGGCTCCTACAATGAGCAGTTCTTC. Translating it yields CSVGGTSGSYNEQFF. The chain joins TRBV29-1 to TRBJ2-1; 11 bases fit TRBD2. The CDR3 extends over 15 amino acids. CDR1 and CDR2 from the germline V gene are SQVTM and ANQGSEA. V trimming: 4 bases; J trimming: 0 bases; junction bases outside the gene matches: 2.

The chain uses TRBV2 and TRBJ1-1, with D possibly being TRBD1 (5 bases). The V gene's germline CDR1 is SNHLY and CDR2 FYNNEI. The length of the CDR3 is 14 residues. The germline V and J ends were trimmed by 7 bases and 1 base, with 13 bases remaining between them. The CDR3 spells CASIRGLQNTEAFF. The CDR3 nucleotides are TGTGCCAGCATAAGGGGACTGCAGAACACTGAAGCTTTCTTT. Variable domain in full (rest from reference TRBV2 and TRBJ1-1): EPEVTQTPSHQVTQMGQEVILRCVPISNHLYFYWYRQILGQKVEFLVSFYNNEISEKSEIFDDQFSVERPDGSNFTLKIRSTKLEDSAMYFCASIRGLQNTEAFFGQGTRLTVV.

V gene TRBV4-2 combines with J gene TRBJ1-5, with a tentative D call TRBD1 (5 bases). Germline CDR1 and CDR2: LGHNA and YNFKEQ. There are 15 residues in the CDR3. V lost 4 bases to trimming and J lost 2 bases, with 12 bases between them. The CDR3 sequence: CASSPWGEGNQPQHF. CDR3 coding DNA: TGTGCCAGCAGCCCTTGGGGGGAGGGCAATCAGCCCCAGCATTTT.

The rearrangement links TRBV5-4 to TRBJ2-5, with D possibly matching TRBD1 (6 bases). Trimming stripped 2 bases from V and 0 bases from J, with 8 bases between. Germline CDR1 reads SGHNT; CDR2 reads YYREEE (reference sequence). This CDR3 has 14 amino acids. Here the CDR3 DNA reads TGTGCCAGCAGCTTTGGACAGTACCAAGAGACCCAGTACTTC. Protein sequence: CASSFGQYQETQYF. The full variable domain, in which reference TRBV5-4 and TRBJ2-5 provide the parts outside the CDR3, is ETGVTQSPTHLIKTRGQQVTLRCSSQSGHNTVSWYQQALGQGPQFIFQYYREEENGRGNFPPRFSGLQFPNYSSELNVNALELDDSALYLCASSFGQYQETQYFGPGTRLLVL.

The chain recombines TRBV5-4 with TRBJ1-1; 7 bases are a match to TRBD1. The CDR3 covers 14 residues. Germline V gene sequence: CDR1 SGHNT, CDR2 YYREEE (reference sequence). V was clipped by 4 bases and J by 2 bases; unmatched bases: 5. CDR3 region: CASSLQGGNTEAFF. CDR3 nucleotides: TGTGCCAGCAGCCTGCAGGGGGGAAACACTGAAGCTTTCTTT.

This CDR3 is CASSLEVRSRENTGELFF. For the CDR3, the DNA is TGTGCCAGCAGCTTAGAGGTCCGCAGCAGGGAGAACACCGGGGAGCTGTTTTTT. This chain joins TRBV7-9 and TRBJ2-2; D possibly corresponds to TRBD1 (5 bases). The germline V gene encodes CDR1 SEHNR and CDR2 FQNEAQ (reference sequence). This CDR3 has 18 residues. With 1 base removed from V and 1 base from J, the gap between germline ends came to 16 bases.

The chain employs TRBV4-3 and TRBJ2-1, with 10 bases identical to TRBD1. The germline V gene encodes CDR1 LGHNA and CDR2 YSLEER. This CDR3 has 14 amino acids. V was pared by 4 bases and J by 8 bases, with 5 bases of the junction left unmatched. CDR3 sequence: CASSLGTGAYEQFF. CDR3 bases: TGCGCCAGCAGCCTCGGGACAGGGGCATATGAGCAGTTCTTC.

V gene TRBV27 combines with J gene TRBJ1-5; D not certain. The CDR3 runs to 14 residues. In germline, CDR1 is MNHEY, CDR2 SMNVEV (reference sequence). Trimming took 5 bases from V and 0 from J, leaving 8 bases between them. DNA of the CDR3: TGTGCCAGCAGTCCGCGGGATAGCAATCAGCCCCAGCATTTT. Its translation: CASSPRDSNQPQHF.

The sample holds one count of this clone. The V gene is TRBV5-1, the J gene TRBJ2-3, with 9 nucleotides matching TRBD2. The CDR3 totals 18 residues. V trimming: 0 bases; J trimming: 2 bases; junction bases outside the gene matches: 10. Germline lookup yields CDR1 SGHRS and CDR2 YFSETQ. The CDR3 here is CASSLANGASGVTDTQYF. The CDR3 DNA reads TGCGCCAGCAGCTTGGCGAATGGCGCTAGCGGGGTCACAGATACGCAGTATTTT. Supplemented by reference TRBV5-1 and TRBJ2-3, the full variable domain reads KAGVTQTPRYLIKTRGQQVTLSCSPISGHRSVSWYQQTPGQGLQFLFEYFSETQRNKGNFPGRFSGRQFSNSRSEMNVSTLELGDSALYLCASSLANGASGVTDTQYFGPGTRLTVL.

V and J are TRBV2 and TRBJ2-5, with 8 bases fitting TRBD2. The germline CDR1 and CDR2 sequences are SNHLY and FYNNEI. Trimming took 10 bases from V and 5 from J; bases not matched to a gene: 6. CDR3 size: 12 residues. This CDR3 is CATSREGETQYF. The DNA of the CDR3 is TGTGCCACCTCCCGGGAGGGGGAGACCCAGTACTTC.

The CDR3 region has the DNA TGTGCCAGCAGTACAGGCAGCTACGAGCAGTACTTC. Its translation is CASSTGSYEQYF. This chain connects TRBV6-5 to TRBJ2-7, with D possibly TRBD1 on 5 matching bases. The V gene's germline CDR1 is MNHEY and CDR2 SVGAGI. V lost 5 bases to trimming and J lost 3 bases, with 8 bases between them. CDR3 size: 12 residues.

The rearrangement uses TRBV27 and TRBJ2-7; 14 bases agree with TRBD2. J was trimmed by 4 bases and V by 3 bases; bases with no gene match: 5. CDR3 size: 16 residues. CDR1 is MNHEY, CDR2 SMNVEV, per germline (reference sequence). CDR3 protein: CASSFWGTSGSYEQYF. CDR3 DNA: TGTGCCAGCAGTTTCTGGGGGACTAGCGGGAGTTACGAGCAGTACTTC.

This clone has only one observation. This chain connects TRBV29-1 to TRBJ2-2, with 12 bases lining up with TRBD1. V dropped 7 bases and J dropped 7; count of bases not matched to a gene: 4. In germline, CDR1 is SQVTM, CDR2 ANQGSEA. This CDR3 is 13 amino acids long. In nucleotides, the CDR3 is TGCAGCGGGGACAGGGGGCAAGGCGGGGAGCTGTTTTTT. It encodes CSGDRGQGGELFF.

This clone appeared a single time. V is TRBV27 and J is TRBJ1-1, with D possibly being TRBD1 (6 bases). V shed 9 bases and J shed 1 base, with 15 bases lying between them. Looked up from germline, CDR1 is MNHEY and CDR2 is SMNVEV (reference sequence). CDR3 length: 14 amino acids. Here the CDR3 DNA reads TGTGCCAGTCGGAGGGGACATCAGAACACTGAAGCTTTCTTT. Translation gives CASRRGHQNTEAFF.

This chain links TRBV10-3 with TRBJ2-7; TRBD2 is a possible D gene (5 bases). Germline V lookup: CDR1 ENHRY, CDR2 SYGVKD. This CDR3 has 16 amino acids. The V and J ends lost 3 bases and 0 bases respectively, with 15 bases between them. The CDR3 reads CAISDPTSGISYEQYF. As DNA, the CDR3 is TGTGCCATCAGTGACCCTACGAGCGGAATCTCCTACGAGCAGTACTTC.

This sequence joins TRBV7-2 and TRBJ2-2; 7 nucleotides align to TRBD1. Looked up from germline, CDR1 is SGHTA and CDR2 is FQGNSA. Germline trimming cut 6 bases from V and 3 bases from J; bases unmatched to any gene: 7. The CDR3 length is 15 residues. The CDR3 sequence is CASRTGNSDTGELFF. CDR3 nucleotide sequence: TGTGCCAGCAGGACAGGGAATTCAGACACCGGGGAGCTGTTTTTT.

The chain combines TRBV5-1 with TRBJ1-1; D is possibly TRBD1 (6 bases). The CDR3 length is 16 residues. V dropped 4 bases and J dropped 5 bases, with 21 bases sitting between them. CDR1 is SGHRS, CDR2 YFSETQ, per germline. CDR3 loop: CASSPFSMGAGTEAFF. CDR3 DNA: TGCGCCAGCAGCCCTTTCTCGATGGGGGCGGGAACTGAAGCTTTCTTT.